These 8 T cell receptor beta chains came from one sample sequenced in a study of response to subunit inactivated influenza vaccine. MiXCR, applied by TCRdb to the RT-PCR reads, yields one record per CDR3 protein. The sample lists about 800,000 distinct CDR3 sequences; roughly 20% were seen once. Sequences were derived from PBMCs from blood, sampled roughly 5 days after vaccination. These receptors all come from a man aged 50-60 years who received an inactivated influenza vaccine.

V gene TRBV20-1 combines with J gene TRBJ1-6; the match to TRBD1 covers 9 bases. Germline V CDR1 and CDR2: DFQATT, SNEGSKA (reference sequence). The trim removed 5 bases at V and 0 bases at J, leaving 8 bases unmatched. This CDR3 is 17 amino acids long. CDR3 DNA: TGCAGTGCTGCGGGACAGGGCACCCTCTCCTATAATTCACCCCTCCACTTT. Translation gives CSAAGQGTLSYNSPLHF.

V is TRBV12-3 or TRBV12-4 and J is TRBJ2-2; 9 bases map to TRBD2. The V segment lost 6 bases and the J segment 4 bases; nucleotides outside the gene matches: 9. The CDR3 is 16 amino acids. CDR3 in amino acids: CASSRGGSGSTGELFF. CDR3 in DNA: TGTGCCAGCAGCCGCGGGGGTAGCGGGAGCACCGGGGAGCTGTTTTTT.

The chain recombines TRBV6-1 with TRBJ2-1; TRBD2 aligns across 9 bases. This CDR3 has 15 residues. The V segment lost 8 bases and the J segment 2 bases; nucleotides outside the gene matches: 7. Germline loops: CDR1 MNHNS, CDR2 SASEGT. CDR3 region: CASPAGTSPYNEQFF. CDR3 nucleotides: TGTGCCAGCCCGGCCGGGACTAGCCCCTACAATGAGCAGTTCTTC.

This clonotype was picked up one time. J is TRBJ2-7 and V is TRBV28; D might be TRBD1 (6 bases). Germline lookup yields CDR1 MDHEN and CDR2 SYDVKM. Deletions cut 2 bases from V and 2 bases from J, with 10 bases between. The CDR3 extends over 14 amino acids. The CDR3 region is CASSLPDSTYEQYF. Written as DNA, the CDR3 is TGTGCCAGCAGTTTACCGGACAGTACCTACGAGCAGTACTTC. Full variable domain (outside the CDR3, taken from reference TRBV28 and TRBJ2-7): DVKVTQSSRYLVKRTGEKVFLECVQDMDHENMFWYRQDPGLGLRLIYFSYDVKMKEKGDIPEGYSVSREKKERFSLILESASTNQTSMYLCASSLPDSTYEQYFGPGTRLTVT.

This clonotype showed up just a few times. This sequence joins TRBV9 and TRBJ2-2; 8 positions agree with TRBD1. CDR3 size: 15 residues. With 6 bases clipped from V and 1 base from J, the junction kept 5 bases outside the gene matches. In germline, CDR1 is SGDLS, CDR2 YYNGEE. The CDR3 bases are TGTGCCAGCACCCGCGGACAGGGGAACACCGGGGAGCTGTTTTTT. Its translation: CASTRGQGNTGELFF.

This sequence joins TRBV20-1 and TRBJ2-5; 13 nucleotides agree with TRBD2. Looked up from germline, CDR1 is DFQATT and CDR2 is SNEGSKA (reference sequence). The J segment lost 5 bases and the V segment lost 4 bases, leaving 4 bases of the junction unmatched. This CDR3 has 14 amino acids. CDR3 in amino acids: CSAILAGGPETQYF. The CDR3 DNA follows: TGCAGTGCTATACTAGCGGGAGGGCCGGAGACCCAGTACTTC.

The V gene is TRBV6-1, the J gene TRBJ2-7, with 9 bases identical to TRBD1. The germline V gene has CDR1 MNHNS and CDR2 SASEGT. CDR3 size: 14 residues. After removal of 5 bases from V and 3 bases from J, the junction contained 5 bases not matched to a gene. Written as DNA, the CDR3 is TGTGCCAGCAGTATCCGGGACAGGGTCTACGAGCAGTACTTC. Encoded protein: CASSIRDRVYEQYF.

This clonotype was seen ten or more times. This chain uses TRBV4-3 with TRBJ1-6; D gene ambiguous. Germline V gene data show CDR1 as LGHNA and CDR2 as YSLEER. The CDR3 has 15 amino acids. Trimming left V 1 base short and J 7 bases short, with 11 bases between. DNA for the CDR3: TGCGCCAGCAGCCAAGTCGATACGGGGAATTCACCCCTCCACTTT. Amino acid sequence: CASSQVDTGNSPLHF.